These T cell receptor beta chains were read from a single sample in a study of response to subunit inactivated influenza vaccine. In TCRdb, the RT-PCR reads were re-called with MiXCR into one record per CDR3 protein. The data show about 540,000 distinct CDR3 sequences, with around a quarter seen just once and 2.5% to 3% held by the top ten. Another study also made use of these data, one on T cells expressing NK-cell markers.

Specimen: CD4+ T cells sorted from PBMCs, collected roughly 12 days after vaccination. The receptors derive from a man aged 45-65 years who received an inactivated influenza vaccine. CDR3s include the opening cysteine and the closing phenylalanine or tryptophan. D genes are given only for firm matches. Clone sizes are given selectively: once, few, many, or a class where the clone is expanded.

D gene | J gene | clone size | V gene | CDR3 protein | CDR3 DNA
- | TRBJ2-7 | - | TRBV3-1 | CASSQTWGLGYEQYF | TGTGCCAGCAGCCAAACCTGGGGTTTAGGCTACGAGCAGTACTTC
TRBD1 | TRBJ2-2 | - | TRBV6-1 | CASRSQGVGELFF | TGTGCCAGCAGATCCCAGGGGGTCGGGGAGCTGTTTTTT
- | TRBJ1-1 | - | TRBV7-7 | CASSLARGGENTEAFF | TGTGCCAGCAGCTTAGCGCGCGGGGGGGAGAACACTGAAGCTTTCTTT
- | TRBJ2-3 | - | TRBV20-1 | CSAEKADTQYF | TGCAGTGCCGAGAAAGCGGATACGCAGTATTTT
- | TRBJ2-6 | - | TRBV10-3 | CAISESVGAISGANVLTF | TGTGCCATCAGTGAGTCAGTGGGAGCAATCTCTGGGGCCAACGTCCTGACTTTC
- | TRBJ2-5 | many | TRBV11-1 | CASSLAGTSQETQYF | TGTGCCAGCAGCTTAGCTGGGACAAGCCAAGAGACCCAGTACTTC
TRBD2 | TRBJ2-2 | - | TRBV13 | CASSSGLAYGELFF | TGTGCCAGCAGCTCGGGACTAGCGTATGGGGAGCTGTTTTTT
TRBD2 | TRBJ2-1 | few | TRBV20-1 | CSAMTPGLDRNEQFF | TGCAGTGCTATGACGCCGGGACTAGACCGCAATGAGCAGTTCTTC
- | TRBJ2-1 | - | TRBV2 | CASRRDNLNEQFF | TGTGCCAGCCGCCGGGACAATCTCAATGAGCAGTTCTTC
TRBD1 | TRBJ2-2 | - | TRBV5-6 | CASSWGQGAFGELFF | TGTGCCAGCAGCTGGGGACAGGGGGCTTTCGGGGAGCTGTTTTTT
- | TRBJ1-6 | many | TRBV20-1 | CSARQQGSGNSPLHF | TGCAGTGCTAGACAACAGGGATCCGGTAATTCACCCCTCCACTTT
- | TRBJ1-2 | - | TRBV27 | CASSLTPGTGRSYGYTF | TGTGCCAGCAGTCTCACACCAGGGACGGGAAGAAGCTATGGCTACACCTTC
- | TRBJ2-3 | - | TRBV6-2/TRBV6-3 | CASSYSRGTSDTQYF | TGTGCCAGCAGTTACTCGCGCGGGACCTCGGATACGCAGTATTTT
- | TRBJ2-1 | many | TRBV5-4 | CASSLTGNNEQFF | TGTGCCAGCAGCTTGACAGGAAACAATGAGCAGTTCTTC
- | TRBJ2-1 | once | TRBV28 | CASMGLEYNEQFF | TGTGCCAGCATGGGACTGGAGTACAATGAGCAGTTCTTC
TRBD1 | TRBJ1-1 | few | TRBV6-5 | CASSYLWTGLNTEAFF | TGTGCCAGCAGTTACCTCTGGACAGGGCTGAACACTGAAGCTTTCTTT
- | TRBJ2-7 | - | TRBV2 | CASREHLYEQYF | TGTGCCAGCAGAGAGCATCTCTACGAGCAGTACTTC
- | TRBJ2-7 | - | TRBV12-3/TRBV12-4 | CASSLGMPGYEQYF | TGTGCCAGCAGTTTAGGCATGCCGGGTTACGAGCAGTACTTC
- | TRBJ2-1 | - | TRBV4-2 | CASRGRPSYNEQFF | TGTGCCAGCAGAGGGCGTCCATCCTACAATGAGCAGTTCTTC
- | TRBJ2-3 | few | TRBV9 | CASSVGVTDTQYF | TGTGCCAGCAGCGTAGGGGTCACAGATACGCAGTATTTT
TRBD2 | TRBJ2-3 | - | TRBV20-1 | CSARLGLAGSGGIDTQYF | TGCAGTGCTCGATTAGGACTAGCGGGCTCGGGCGGCATAGATACGCAGTATTTT
- | TRBJ1-2 | - | TRBV28 | CASSLGRRSYGYTF | TGTGCCAGCAGTTTGGGACGGCGCTCATATGGCTACACCTTC
TRBD1 | TRBJ1-5 | - | TRBV6-2/TRBV6-3 | CASSTDRGYQPQHF | TGTGCCAGCAGTACGGACAGGGGGTATCAGCCCCAGCATTTT
- | TRBJ2-7 | - | TRBV6-1 | CASSKLLAGPYEQYF | TGTGCCAGCAGTAAACTACTGGCGGGGCCCTACGAGCAGTACTTC
TRBD2 | TRBJ2-7 | few | TRBV15 | CATSRGGGSIHEQYF | TGTGCCACCAGCAGAGGGGGCGGGAGTATCCACGAGCAGTACTTC
TRBD2 | TRBJ2-2 | - | TRBV15 | CATRPSRLAMRTGELFF | TGTGCCACCAGACCTTCCCGACTAGCGATGCGGACCGGGGAGCTGTTTTTT
- | TRBJ1-2 | few | TRBV27 | CASKEAGNYGYTF | TGTGCCAGCAAAGAGGCAGGGAACTATGGCTACACCTTC
TRBD1 | TRBJ2-1 | - | TRBV6-1 | CASSETGAREQFF | TGTGCCAGCAGTGAAACAGGGGCGCGGGAGCAGTTCTTC
- | TRBJ2-1 | - | TRBV7-2 | CASSRRDLGNEQFF | TGTGCCAGCAGCAGAAGGGATTTGGGGAATGAGCAGTTCTTC
- | TRBJ1-1 | - | TRBV4-3 | CASMIIGSNTEAFF | TGCGCCAGTATGATAATAGGTTCCAACACTGAAGCTTTCTTT
- | TRBJ1-5 | - | TRBV12-3/TRBV12-4 | CASSPGEGTLNQPQHF | TGTGCCAGCAGCCCCGGGGAAGGGACACTCAATCAGCCCCAGCATTTT
TRBD1 | TRBJ2-5 | few | TRBV7-6 | CASSLLGTGVQETQYF | TGTGCCAGCAGCTTATTGGGGACAGGGGTCCAAGAGACCCAGTACTTC
TRBD2 | TRBJ2-5 | - | TRBV18 | CASSPSWLADLRDF | TGTGCCAGCTCACCATCCTGGCTAGCGGATCTTCGGGACTTC
- | TRBJ2-1 | - | TRBV5-1 | CASRSTRSYNEQFF | TGCGCCAGCAGATCGACTAGATCATACAATGAGCAGTTCTTC
- | TRBJ2-5 | - | TRBV7-3 | CASSLTSPPSTQYF | TGTGCCAGCAGCCTGACCTCCCCCCCATCGACCCAGTACTTC
- | TRBJ2-1 | few | TRBV5-1 | CASSSSTYNEQFF | TGCGCCAGCAGCTCATCGACCTACAATGAGCAGTTCTTC
- | TRBJ2-2 | - | TRBV7-8 | CASRRGANTGELFF | TGTGCCAGCCGAAGGGGGGCGAACACCGGGGAGCTGTTTTTT
- | TRBJ2-2 | - | TRBV15 | CATSRDTNRVTGELFF | TGTGCCACCAGCAGAGATACGAACCGGGTCACCGGGGAGCTGTTTTTT
- | TRBJ1-3 | - | TRBV28 | CASSSRTRANTIYF | TGTGCCAGCAGTTCCCGTACTCGGGCTAACACCATATATTTT
- | TRBJ2-3 | - | TRBV20-1 | CSARALPRTDTQYF | TGCAGTGCTAGGGCCCTACCCCGCACAGATACGCAGTATTTT
- | TRBJ2-2 | many | TRBV12-3/TRBV12-4 | CASVGGALNTGELFF | TGTGCCAGCGTTGGGGGGGCTTTGAACACCGGGGAGCTGTTTTTT
TRBD2 | TRBJ2-1 | - | TRBV12-3/TRBV12-4 | CASSSLLAGGYNEQFF | TGTGCCAGCAGTTCCCTCCTAGCGGGGGGTTACAATGAGCAGTTCTTC
TRBD1 | TRBJ2-1 | few | TRBV20-1 | CSARVAGQGYEQFF | TGCAGTGCTAGAGTGGCGGGACAGGGCTATGAGCAGTTCTTC
- | TRBJ2-5 | - | TRBV29-1 | CSGRRGSQETQYF | TGCAGCGGGAGAAGGGGGAGTCAAGAGACCCAGTACTTC
TRBD1 | TRBJ2-1 | - | TRBV5-1 | CASSDAGTDSYNEQFF | TGCGCCAGCAGCGACGCCGGGACAGACTCCTACAATGAGCAGTTCTTC
TRBD2 | TRBJ2-3 | - | TRBV10-3 | CAISRGGARGTDTQYF | TGTGCCATCAGCCGGGGAGGGGCGCGGGGCACAGATACGCAGTATTTT
- | TRBJ1-5 | many | TRBV5-6 | CASSLMGEQPQHF | TGTGCCAGCAGCTTGATGGGGGAGCAGCCCCAGCATTTT
TRBD2 | TRBJ2-1 | - | TRBV6-1 | CASSPSGRALNEQFF | TGTGCCAGCAGTCCCAGCGGGAGGGCCCTCAATGAGCAGTTCTTC
- | TRBJ2-7 | - | TRBV5-1 | CASTYEGGSYEQYF | TGCGCCAGCACCTACGAGGGGGGTTCCTACGAGCAGTACTTC
- | TRBJ2-2 | few | TRBV7-3 | CASSGGPTGELFF | TGTGCCAGCAGCGGGGGGCCCACCGGGGAGCTGTTTTTT
- | TRBJ2-1 | few | TRBV28 | CASRSRGSSYNEQFF | TGTGCCAGCAGATCGAGGGGGAGTTCCTACAATGAGCAGTTCTTC
- | TRBJ2-7 | few | TRBV6-2/TRBV6-3 | CASSYFGRGLTYEQYF | TGTGCCAGCAGTTACTTTGGTCGCGGGTTAACCTACGAGCAGTACTTC
- | TRBJ2-6 | - | TRBV27 | CASSRPSSGANVLTF | TGTGCCAGCAGCCGACCGAGTTCTGGGGCCAACGTCCTGACTTTC
- | TRBJ1-6 | few | TRBV10-3 | CAIKSAGDGSYNSPLHF | TGTGCCATCAAATCGGCAGGGGATGGCTCCTATAATTCACCCCTCCACTTT
TRBD1 | TRBJ1-2 | few | TRBV7-2 | CASSSGGATYGYTF | TGTGCCAGCAGCTCAGGGGGCGCGACCTATGGCTACACCTTC
- | TRBJ2-3 | few | TRBV7-2 | CASSLSWGEGSAIF | -
TRBD1 | TRBJ2-7 | few | TRBV20-1 | CSATTGVRAYEQYF | TGCAGTGCTACTACAGGGGTACGGGCCTACGAGCAGTACTTC
- | TRBJ1-2 | few | TRBV4-3 | CASSQDFAGGPNYGYTF | TGCGCCAGCAGCCAAGATTTCGCGGGGGGACCTAACTATGGCTACACCTTC
TRBD2 | TRBJ2-7 | few | TRBV11-2 | CASSFQRGTTYEQYF | TGTGCCAGCAGTTTCCAGCGGGGGACTACCTACGAGCAGTACTTC